This is a list of T cell receptor beta chains from one sample in a study of T cells in Graves' hyperthyroidism and ophthalmopathy. TCRdb independently ran MiXCR on the multiplex PCR reads; one entry per CDR3 protein. The sample lists about 400,000 distinct CDR3 sequences, nearly 15% occurring once. Material: blood. All receptors derive from a woman aged 55-69 years with Graves' ophthalmopathy. Each CDR3 is given with its conserved first and last residue. The order of the fields is CDR3 protein, CDR3 DNA, J gene, V gene, clone size, D gene. A D gene is named only where the DNA matches it firmly. Clone size is not always given. Where it is, it says once, few, many or a class for expanded clones.

cdr3_aa: CSARDQRGAGNTIYF; cdr3_nt: TGCAGTGCTAGAGATCAGAGAGGGGCTGGAAACACCATATATTTT; j_call: TRBJ1-3; v_call: TRBV20-1; clone_size: many; d_call: NA
cdr3_aa: CSVTGRVETQYF; cdr3_nt: TGCAGTGTCACTGGGCGGGTGGAGACCCAGTACTTC; j_call: TRBJ2-5; v_call: TRBV20-1; clone_size: many; d_call: NA
cdr3_aa: CASSAERGALSGNTIYF; cdr3_nt: TGTGCCAGCAGCGCGGAACGTGGGGCCCTCTCTGGAAACACCATATATTTT; j_call: TRBJ1-3; v_call: TRBV9; clone_size: many; d_call: NA
cdr3_aa: CATRRGTETQYF; cdr3_nt: TGTGCCACAAGGAGGGGTACCGAGACCCAGTACTTC; j_call: TRBJ2-5; v_call: TRBV11-2; clone_size: many; d_call: NA
cdr3_aa: CASSPRDRGDTQYF; cdr3_nt: TGTGCCAGCAGCCCCCGGGACAGGGGTGATACGCAGTATTTT; j_call: TRBJ2-3; v_call: TRBV7-6; clone_size: few; d_call: TRBD1
cdr3_aa: CASSGEGRINQPQHF; cdr3_nt: TGTGCCAGCAGTGGGGAAGGACGTATCAATCAGCCCCAGCATTTT; j_call: TRBJ1-5; v_call: TRBV6-1; clone_size: few; d_call: NA
cdr3_aa: CASSLNAGPGMEAFF; cdr3_nt: TGTGCCAGTAGTTTAAACGCCGGGCCGGGCATGGAAGCTTTCTTT; j_call: TRBJ1-1; v_call: TRBV19; clone_size: NA; d_call: NA
cdr3_aa: CSARAPGPYSNQPQHF; cdr3_nt: TGCAGTGCTAGAGCGCCGGGACCTTATAGCAATCAGCCCCAGCATTTT; j_call: TRBJ1-5; v_call: TRBV20-1; clone_size: NA; d_call: NA
cdr3_aa: CSARSLYGYTF; cdr3_nt: TGCAGTGCTAGGTCTCTCTATGGCTACACCTTC; j_call: TRBJ1-2; v_call: TRBV20-1; clone_size: many; d_call: NA
cdr3_aa: CASSFQGGFGEQYF; cdr3_nt: TGCGCCAGCAGCTTCCAGGGTGGTTTCGGCGAGCAGTACTTC; j_call: TRBJ2-7; v_call: TRBV5-1; clone_size: many; d_call: NA
cdr3_aa: CSARGGSTNEKLFF; cdr3_nt: TGCAGTGCTAGGGGTGGGTCAACTAATGAAAAACTGTTTTTT; j_call: TRBJ1-4; v_call: TRBV20-1; clone_size: many; d_call: NA
cdr3_aa: CASSGLANRQYF; cdr3_nt: TGCGCCAGCAGTGGACTAGCGAATCGGCAGTACTTC; j_call: TRBJ2-7; v_call: TRBV10-1; clone_size: few; d_call: TRBD2
cdr3_aa: CASSLFASSETQYF; cdr3_nt: TGTGCCAGCAGTTTATTTGCTAGCTCAGAGACCCAGTACTTC; j_call: TRBJ2-5; v_call: TRBV27; clone_size: many; d_call: NA
cdr3_aa: CSTDGTSGVTQYF; cdr3_nt: TGCAGCACTGACGGGACGTCCGGGGTTACGCAGTATTTT; j_call: TRBJ2-3; v_call: TRBV29-1; clone_size: many; d_call: NA
cdr3_aa: CASSIRQGDMNTEAFF; cdr3_nt: TGCGCCAGCAGCATCCGACAGGGGGACATGAACACTGAAGCTTTCTTT; j_call: TRBJ1-1; v_call: TRBV4-1; clone_size: NA; d_call: TRBD1
cdr3_aa: CASSEIGTVNSPLHF; cdr3_nt: TGTGCCAGCAGTGAAATAGGGACAGTTAATTCACCCCTCCACTTT; j_call: TRBJ1-6; v_call: TRBV2; clone_size: few; d_call: TRBD1
cdr3_aa: CASSLIGKANVLTF; cdr3_nt: TGTGCCAGTAGTCTCATCGGGAAGGCCAACGTCCTGACTTTC; j_call: TRBJ2-6; v_call: TRBV19; clone_size: NA; d_call: NA
cdr3_aa: CASRRTVKAYNEQFF; cdr3_nt: TGTGCCAGCAGGAGGACAGTGAAAGCCTACAATGAGCAGTTCTTC; j_call: TRBJ2-1; v_call: TRBV27; clone_size: few; d_call: NA
cdr3_aa: CAWSVLPPGPPGEQYF; cdr3_nt: TGTGCCTGGAGTGTACTGCCTCCGGGCCCCCCGGGTGAGCAGTACTTC; j_call: TRBJ2-7; v_call: TRBV30; clone_size: few; d_call: NA
cdr3_aa: CASIPSGHPSGQETQYF; cdr3_nt: TGCGCCAGCATCCCGTCGGGACATCCTAGCGGCCAAGAGACCCAGTACTTC; j_call: TRBJ2-5; v_call: TRBV5-1; clone_size: NA; d_call: NA
cdr3_aa: CASSTRERSYTF; cdr3_nt: TGTGCCAGCAGTACCCGGGAACGAAGCTACACCTTC; j_call: TRBJ1-2; v_call: TRBV6-1; clone_size: many; d_call: NA
cdr3_aa: CASSKGPSETQYF; cdr3_nt: TGTGCCAGCAGCAAGGGACCGAGTGAGACCCAGTACTTC; j_call: TRBJ2-5; v_call: TRBV7-3; clone_size: few; d_call: NA
cdr3_aa: CASSWTAGSNQPQHF; cdr3_nt: TGTGCCAGCAGTTGGACGGCAGGGAGCAATCAGCCCCAGCATTTT; j_call: TRBJ1-5; v_call: TRBV28; clone_size: many; d_call: NA